The 27 T cell receptor beta chains below all came from one sample that was sequenced in a study of regulatory T cells in long-lasting Graves disease. Investigators prepared the TCR beta libraries by applying iRepertoire HTBI primers and Arm-PCR of CDR3 regions. TCRdb processed the multiplex PCR reads anew with MiXCR; each CDR3 protein has one entry. In the table there are around 250,000 distinct CDR3 sequences, about 18% of which are singletons. This sample's time point: newly diagnosed GD, antithyroid drugs for less than 3 months. The authors made the TCR library using RNA they extracted from PBMCs. Here the sequenced sample was peripheral blood mononuclear cells (PBMCs), taken at new diagnosis, from a patient treated with antithyroid drugs. These receptors all come from a female donor with Graves disease.

The V gene is TRBV25-1, the J gene TRBJ2-1; possibly TRBD1 for D (7 bases). Germline loops: CDR1 MGHDK, CDR2 SYGVNS. CDR3 length: 16 amino acids. V lost 1 base to trimming and J lost 3 bases, with 13 bases between them. The CDR3 spells CASSEWGQGGYNEQFF. CDR3 nucleotides: TGTGCCAGCAGTGAATGGGGGCAGGGGGGCTACAATGAGCAGTTCTTC.

For this clonotype: Since a far larger clone is one base different, this is likely a read error. The V gene is TRBV6-4, the J gene TRBJ2-1; D is unclear. CDR1 and CDR2 from the germline V gene are MRHNA and SNTAGT. The CDR3 consists of 14 residues. Trimming removed 3 bases at V and 10 bases at J, with 16 bases between. The CDR3 DNA is TGTGCCAGCAGTGAAATAACGGACGGTCGAGAGCAGTTCTTC. Amino acid sequence: CASSEITDGREQFF.

Ten or more counts support this clonotype. J is TRBJ2-3 and V is TRBV29-1; 7 positions match TRBD2. This CDR3 spans 13 amino acids. Germline loops: CDR1 SQVTM, CDR2 ANQGSEA. V gave up 3 bases and J gave up 5 bases; unmatched junction bases: 5. The CDR3: CSVEAPGGDTQYF. CDR3 DNA sequence: TGCAGCGTTGAGGCTCCGGGGGGAGATACGCAGTATTTT.

The J gene is TRBJ2-5, the V gene TRBV30; TRBD1 matches at 7 bases. The CDR3 totals 16 residues. The J segment lost 9 bases and the V segment lost 1 base, leaving 17 bases of the junction unmatched. Germline lookup yields CDR1 GTSNPN and CDR2 SVGIG (reference sequence). Here the CDR3 DNA reads TGTGCCTGGAGTGCCAGCAGTCCCCGGACAGGAATGCCCCAGTACTTC. It yields the protein CAWSASSPRTGMPQYF.

This clonotype occurred many times. CDR3 loop: CASSNPPRGYTEAFF. The CDR3 nucleotides are TGCGCCAGCAGCAATCCCCCCAGGGGGTATACTGAAGCTTTCTTT. The chain combines TRBV10-1 with TRBJ1-1, with TRBD1 matching over 7 bases. After removal of 6 bases from V and 5 bases from J, the junction contained 12 bases not matched to a gene. Germline V gene lookup returns CDR1 WNHNN and CDR2 SYGVQD (reference sequence). This CDR3 spans 15 amino acids.

In its sample, this clonotype was seen many times. V and J are TRBV10-3 and TRBJ1-1, with D perhaps matching TRBD1 (6 bases). The CDR3 contains 14 residues. The germline V gene encodes CDR1 ENHRY and CDR2 SYGVKD. The V and J ends lost 6 bases and 0 bases respectively, with 11 bases between them. The CDR3 DNA follows: TGTGCCATCAGCGCGACAGGTTTGAACACTGAAGCTTTCTTT. Residues: CAISATGLNTEAFF.

CDR3 region: CSVGFSGLAGYEQYF. In nucleotides, the CDR3 is TGCAGCGTTGGATTTTCGGGACTAGCGGGGTACGAGCAGTACTTC. The chain is built from TRBV29-1 and TRBJ2-7, with TRBD2 matching over 13 bases. This CDR3 spans 15 amino acids. Germline trimming cut 4 bases from V and 4 bases from J; bases unmatched to any gene: 7. Germline values: CDR1 SQVTM, CDR2 ANQGSEA.

Remarks on this clonotype: This likely came from a read error, as a far larger clone is one base away. This chain uses TRBV7-3 with TRBJ1-2, with TRBD1 matching over 7 bases. Trimming cost V 5 bases and J 4 bases; bases outside gene matches: 16. This CDR3 spans 17 amino acids. Germline V gene lookup returns CDR1 SGHTA and CDR2 FQGTGA. The CDR3 reads CASSPTGDSANLYGYTF. CDR3 nucleotides: TGTGCCAGCAGCCCTACCGGGGACAGCGCCAACCTCTATGGCTACACCTTC.

The chain couples TRBV12-3 or TRBV12-4 to TRBJ2-5; D not resolved. The CDR3 is 11 amino acids. V lost 7 bases and J 7 bases, leaving 10 bases between the germline ends. CDR3 amino acids: CASTHRGTQYF. In DNA form, the CDR3 reads TGTGCCAGCACCCACCGTGGGACCCAGTACTTC.

In its sample, this clonotype was seen many times. The chain joins TRBV7-3 to TRBJ1-2; possibly TRBD1 for D (5 bases). Germline V lookup: CDR1 SGHTA, CDR2 FQGTGA. This CDR3 has 15 amino acids. With 1 base removed from V and 4 bases from J, the gap between germline ends came to 13 bases. The CDR3 sequence: CASSLSPGRPYGYTF. For the CDR3, the DNA is TGTGCCAGCAGCTTAAGCCCAGGGAGGCCCTATGGCTACACCTTC.

About this clonotype: A single base is all that separates this from a far larger clone, so a read error is likely. The chain recombines TRBV28 with TRBJ1-4, with 8 bases matching TRBD1. The CDR3 length is 14 residues. Losses at the gene ends were 6 bases for V and 7 bases for J; bases not matched to a gene: 7. Per the germline V gene, CDR1 is MDHEN and CDR2 is SYDVKM. This CDR3 reads CASSPGTGGEKLFF. In DNA, the CDR3 is TGTGCCAGCAGCCCCGGGACAGGAGGTGAAAAACTGTTTTTT.

The table lists this clonotype with many counts. The chain links TRBV27 to TRBJ1-4; D uncertain. Looked up from germline, CDR1 is MNHEY and CDR2 is SMNVEV (reference sequence). V lost 1 base and J 5 bases, leaving 11 bases between the germline ends. This CDR3 spans 15 amino acids. The CDR3 here is CASSLWGNPNEKLFF. The CDR3 nucleotides are TGTGCCAGCAGTTTATGGGGAAATCCAAATGAAAAACTGTTTTTT.

This clonotype has ten or more counts. The rearrangement links TRBV7-2 to TRBJ2-5, with 8 bases lining up with TRBD2. With V trimmed by 1 base and J by 5 bases, 6 bases remained unmatched. The CDR3 length is 15 residues. Per the germline V gene, CDR1 is SGHTA and CDR2 is FQGNSA. The DNA of the CDR3 is TGTGCCAGCAGCTTAGGTAGCGGGATTGGTGAGACCCAGTACTTC. The encoded protein is CASSLGSGIGETQYF. The whole variable domain, filled in from reference TRBV7-2 and TRBJ2-5, reads GAGVSQSPSNKVTEKGKDVELRCDPISGHTALYWYRQSLGQGLEFLIYFQGNSAPDKSGLPSDRFSAERTGGSVSTLTIQRTQQEDSAVYLCASSLGSGIGETQYFGPGTRLLVL.

This clonotype was seen at least ten times. The rearrangement joins TRBV12-3 or TRBV12-4 to TRBJ1-3; no clear D gene. This CDR3 has 16 amino acids. Trimming took off 5 bases at V and 0 bases at J, with 14 bases between the two ends. CDR3 sequence: CASSPFRRVSGNTIYF. The CDR3 DNA follows: TGTGCCAGCAGTCCCTTCAGGCGGGTCTCTGGAAACACCATATATTTT.

This clonotype has more than one count but fewer than ten. Being one base from a much bigger clone, this may be a read error. The chain recombines TRBV12-3 or TRBV12-4 with TRBJ2-7; 11 bases are shared with TRBD2. The ends lost 5 bases at V and 7 bases at J; junction bases unmatched: 10. The length of the CDR3 is 15 residues. The chain's CDR3 is CASSVSGRAMNEQYF. CDR3 nucleotide sequence: TGTGCCAGCAGTGTTAGCGGGAGGGCCATGAATGAGCAGTACTTC.

This clonotype was counted ten times or more. This sequence joins TRBV5-1 and TRBJ1-1; possibly TRBD1 for D (6 bases). Trimming shortened V by 4 bases and J by 3 bases, and 16 bases separated the two germline ends. Germline assignment: CDR1 SGHRS and CDR2 YFSETQ. The CDR3 extends over 15 amino acids. CDR3 loop: CASSVSGVGDTEAFF. In DNA, the CDR3 is TGCGCCAGCAGCGTATCAGGGGTGGGGGACACTGAAGCTTTCTTT.

This clonotype has only a few counts. The chain carries TRBV19 and TRBJ2-7, with D possibly matching TRBD1 (6 bases). V lost 7 bases, J lost 6 bases, and 13 bases lay in between. Per germline, CDR1 LNHDA and CDR2 SQIVND (reference sequence). This CDR3 contains 12 residues. CDR3 region: CASNLGAGEQYF. The DNA of the CDR3 is TGTGCCAGTAATTTGGGGGCTGGCGAGCAGTACTTC.

The chain couples TRBV10-3 to TRBJ2-1; D is undetermined. The V end lost 5 bases, the J end lost 5 bases, and 16 bases lay between the germline ends. Germline V gene lookup returns CDR1 ENHRY and CDR2 SYGVKD. The CDR3 has 15 residues. CDR3 in DNA: TGTGCCATCAGTAAGGAATCTCCACCTAACAATGAGCAGTTCTTC. Translation: CAISKESPPNNEQFF.

This clonotype occurred many times. The chain joins TRBV5-1 to TRBJ2-6; a possible D gene is TRBD2 (5 bases). With 4 bases removed from V and 0 bases from J, the gap between germline ends came to 5 bases. There are 14 residues in the CDR3. Per the germline V gene, CDR1 is SGHRS and CDR2 is YFSETQ. As DNA, the CDR3 is TGCGCCAGCAGCGGGAGCTCTGGGGCCAACGTCCTGACTTTC. Its translation is CASSGSSGANVLTF.

This clonotype was seen many times. The genes are TRBV28 and TRBJ2-1; 7 bases agree with TRBD2. This CDR3 has 15 residues. Unmatched junction bases numbered 11, after V lost 6 bases and J lost 6 bases. Per germline, CDR1 MDHEN and CDR2 SYDVKM. CDR3 DNA sequence: TGTGCCAGCAGCCCCCGGACTAGAGTCGGCAATGAGCAGTTCTTC. Protein product: CASSPRTRVGNEQFF.

This clonotype occurred many times. The V call is TRBV7-3, the J call TRBJ2-7, with TRBD1 matching 7 bases. Trimming at V came to 5 bases and at J to 5 bases, leaving 12 bases not matched to a gene. This CDR3 is built from 15 residues. Germline CDR1 is SGHTA and CDR2 is FQGTGA. In DNA form, the CDR3 reads TGTGCCAGCAGCCGAACAGGGGATCCCAGTAACGAGCAGTACTTC. It encodes CASSRTGDPSNEQYF.

This clonotype was detected only a few times. This sequence joins TRBV20-1 and TRBJ1-1; D is uncertain. Trimming left V 3 bases short and J 3 bases short, with 5 bases between. The CDR3 consists of 11 residues. Germline V lookup: CDR1 DFQATT, CDR2 SNEGSKA (reference sequence). DNA of the CDR3: TGCAGTGCTAGGGGAGACACTGAAGCTTTCTTT. This codes for CSARGDTEAFF.

This clonotype has a count of ten or more. J is TRBJ2-1 and V is TRBV27; D could derive from TRBD1 or TRBD2 (5 bases each). This CDR3 comprises 18 residues. Per the germline V gene, CDR1 is MNHEY and CDR2 is SMNVEV (reference sequence). Trimming removed 6 bases at V and 0 bases at J, with 21 bases between. CDR3 loop: CASSTQGRGGSSYNEQFF. In DNA form, the CDR3 reads TGTGCCAGCAGCACCCAGGGTCGGGGTGGAAGCTCCTACAATGAGCAGTTCTTC.

This clonotype was seen repeatedly, ten times or more. CDR3 in DNA: TGCGCCAGCACCTGGACTAGCGGGTTACAAGAGACCCAGTACTTC. It translates to CASTWTSGLQETQYF. This chain links TRBV10-2 with TRBJ2-5; 11 bases are shared with TRBD2. Germline V gene lookup returns CDR1 WSHSY and CDR2 SAAADI. The CDR3 is 15 amino acids. Losses at the gene ends were 7 bases for V and 2 bases for J; bases not matched to a gene: 6.

This clonotype was seen ten or more times. The V call is TRBV25-1, the J call TRBJ1-1; 8 positions agree with TRBD1. Trimming took 9 bases from V and 1 from J; bases not matched to a gene: 13. Germline V lookup: CDR1 MGHDK, CDR2 SYGVNS. The CDR3 is 16 amino acids. The CDR3: CARRTGLNSSNTEAFF. In DNA, the CDR3 is TGTGCCAGAAGGACAGGGTTAAATAGCTCGAACACTGAAGCTTTCTTT.

This clonotype was seen many times. The genes are TRBV20-1 and TRBJ1-2, with D possibly matching TRBD1 (5 bases). The CDR3 extends over 14 amino acids. Germline CDR1 and CDR2: DFQATT and SNEGSKA (reference sequence). V lost 5 bases and J 2 bases, leaving 15 bases between the germline ends. CDR3 nucleotide sequence: TGCAGTGCTGACCCATTGGCAGGGAACTATGGCTACACCTTC. Translating gives CSADPLAGNYGYTF.

This clonotype was counted at least ten times. The genes are TRBV6-1 and TRBJ1-2, with D perhaps TRBD1 (5 bases). Germline V gives CDR1 MNHNS, CDR2 SASEGT. V shed 4 bases and J shed 3 bases, with 15 bases lying between them. There are 15 residues in the CDR3. CDR3 protein: CASSVTQVTDYGYTF. The CDR3 region has the DNA TGTGCCAGCAGTGTCACACAGGTAACCGACTATGGCTACACCTTC.